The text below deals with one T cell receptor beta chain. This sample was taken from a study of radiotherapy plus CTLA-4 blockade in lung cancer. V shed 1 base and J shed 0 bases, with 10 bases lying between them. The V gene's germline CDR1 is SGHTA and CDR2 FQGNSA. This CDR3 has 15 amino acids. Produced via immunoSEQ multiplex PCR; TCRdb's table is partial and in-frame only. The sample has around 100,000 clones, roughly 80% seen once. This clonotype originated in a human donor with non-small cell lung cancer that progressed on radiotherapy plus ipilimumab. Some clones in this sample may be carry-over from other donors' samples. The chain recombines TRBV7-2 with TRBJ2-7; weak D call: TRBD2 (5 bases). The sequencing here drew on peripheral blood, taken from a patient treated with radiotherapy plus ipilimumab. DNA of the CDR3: TGTGCCAGCAGCTTAGAGCGGAGGAGCTCCTACGAGCAGTACTTC. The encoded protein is CASSLERRSSYEQYF.